This entry lists 14 T cell receptor beta chains sequenced from one sample in a study of memory B cells and T cells in multiple sclerosis. Repertoires were generated with immunoSEQ multiplex PCR, while TCRdb's copy carries only in-frame clones and drops some. In the table there are fewer than 9,500 clones, about 60% of which are singletons. The specimen sequenced was memory (CD45RO+) CD8+ T cells from blood. The receptors here all came from a human donor with multiple sclerosis.

The CDR3 coding sequence is TGTGCCAGCAGTAGGAACTACTACAATGAGCAGTTCTTC. It is translated as CASSRNYYNEQFF. V is TRBV6-4 and J is TRBJ2-1, with no clear D. Germline values: CDR1 MRHNA, CDR2 SNTAGT. This CDR3 contains 13 residues. Trimming cost V 5 bases and J 3 bases, with 8 bases left between them.

This clone was recorded once. The chain recombines TRBV27 with TRBJ1-5; D remains ambiguous. The CDR3 runs to 12 residues. Trimming shortened V by 4 bases and J by 6 bases, and 7 bases separated the two germline ends. CDR1 MNHEY and CDR2 SMNVEV come from the germline V gene (reference sequence). The CDR3 sequence: CASSSGSQPQHF. The CDR3 region has the DNA TGTGCCAGCAGTTCGGGGTCTCAGCCCCAGCATTTT.

J is TRBJ2-3 and V is TRBV2, with D hard to call. This CDR3 comprises 15 residues. V dropped 2 bases and J dropped 6 bases, with 15 bases sitting between them. Looked up from germline, CDR1 is SNHLY and CDR2 is FYNNEI. The CDR3 loop is CASSELSVPRDTQYF. The CDR3 nucleotides are TGTGCCAGCAGTGAACTGAGTGTCCCACGGGATACGCAGTATTTT.

This clone was found a few times. The chain carries TRBV10-3 and TRBJ2-7, with 10 positions matching TRBD2. The J segment lost 1 base and the V segment lost 9 bases, leaving 12 bases of the junction unmatched. This CDR3 is built from 16 residues. Germline CDR1 ENHRY, CDR2 SYGVKD. The CDR3 reads CAIRQSGTSVSYEQYF. The CDR3 DNA follows: TGTGCCATACGCCAGTCCGGGACTAGCGTTTCCTACGAGCAGTACTTC.

This clone was detected only a few times. The chain uses TRBV6-1 and TRBJ1-1; no reliable D call. V lost 2 bases and J lost 11, with 15 bases in between. Germline-derived CDR1 and CDR2 are MNHNS and SASEGT. This CDR3 has 13 amino acids. CDR3 loop: CASSERMELWAFF. CDR3 coding DNA: TGTGCCAGCAGTGAAAGGATGGAGTTGTGGGCTTTCTTT.

In regard to this clone: Compared with germline, one end of the junction differs, possibly owing to a read error. The chain couples TRBV15 to TRBJ2-5; tentatively, D is TRBD1 or TRBD2 (6 bases each). The CDR3 totals 14 residues. The V gene's germline CDR1 is LNHNV and CDR2 YYDKDF (reference sequence). CDR3 protein: CATSREGGPETQYF. Written as DNA, the CDR3 is TGTGCCACCAGCCGAGAGGGGGGTCCAGAGACCCAGTACTTC.

In this sample, this clone turned up a few times. The chain recombines TRBV19 with TRBJ1-5, with a weak D call TRBD1 (6 bases). The CDR3 has 14 amino acids. Germline V gene lookup returns CDR1 LNHDA and CDR2 SQIVND (reference sequence). Trimming pared 5 bases from V and 6 bases from J, leaving 14 bases between. This CDR3 reads CASSYRQAGQPQHF. As DNA, the CDR3 is TGTGCCAGTAGTTACCGACAGGCGGGTCAGCCCCAGCATTTT.

This clone has a handful of counts. The gene calls are TRBV20-1 and TRBJ1-2; D uncertain. The V and J ends lost 5 bases and 4 bases respectively, with 8 bases between them. The CDR3 consists of 11 residues. Germline lookup yields CDR1 DFQATT and CDR2 SNEGSKA (reference sequence). The CDR3, as DNA: TGCAGTGCTCGACAAATCTATGGCTACACCTTC. Its translation is CSARQIYGYTF.

This rearrangement joins TRBV5-1 to TRBJ1-1; D is perhaps TRBD1 (6 bases). Trimming left V 2 bases short and J 2 bases short, with 13 bases between. This CDR3 is built from 15 residues. Germline CDR1 reads SGHRS; CDR2 reads YFSETQ. CDR3 nucleotide sequence: TGCGCCAGCAGCTTTCCACAGGGTCACAACACTGAAGCTTTCTTT. This gives the protein CASSFPQGHNTEAFF.

This chain connects TRBV7-8 to TRBJ2-1, with 9 positions matching TRBD2. The CDR3 covers 12 residues. Germline-derived CDR1 and CDR2 are SGHVS and FQNEAQ. V shed 4 bases, J shed 10 bases, and the junction held 2 bases outside the gene matches. The CDR3 protein is CASSSGTSEQFF. The CDR3 DNA is TGTGCCAGCAGCTCCGGGACTAGCGAGCAGTTCTTC. The complete variable domain, with remaining parts taken from reference TRBV7-8 and TRBJ2-1, reads GAGVSQSPRYKVAKRGQDVALRCDPISGHVSLFWYQQALGQGPEFLTYFQNEAQLDKSGLPSDRFFAERPEGSVSTLKIQRTQQEDSAVYLCASSSGTSEQFFGPGTRLTVL.

This clone was found a few times. The chain employs TRBV28 and TRBJ1-1; perhaps TRBD1 as D (5 bases). This CDR3 region has 14 residues. Per the germline V gene, CDR1 is MDHEN and CDR2 is SYDVKM. Trimming removed 4 bases from V and 5 bases from J, with 14 bases in between. CDR3 sequence reads: CASSSMGEGTEAFF. In DNA, the CDR3 is TGTGCCAGCAGTTCCATGGGGGAGGGAACTGAAGCTTTCTTT.

The chain combines TRBV5-1 with TRBJ1-2; D possibly corresponds to TRBD1 (5 bases). V lost 3 bases and J 0 bases, leaving 9 bases between the germline ends. Germline CDR1 and CDR2: SGHRS and YFSETQ. CDR3 length: 14 amino acids. The CDR3 sequence: CASSSGFANYGYTF. For the CDR3, the DNA is TGCGCCAGCAGCTCAGGGTTTGCTAACTATGGCTACACCTTC. The whole variable domain, filled in from reference TRBV5-1 and TRBJ1-2, reads KAGVTQTPRYLIKTRGQQVTLSCSPISGHRSVSWYQQTPGQGLQFLFEYFSETQRNKGNFPGRFSGRQFSNSRSEMNVSTLELGDSALYLCASSSGFANYGYTFGSGTRLTVV.

The chain carries TRBV9 and TRBJ2-7; D is perhaps TRBD1 (6 bases). The assigned J gene may be wrong: the sequence end matches TRBJ2-5 better. The germline CDR1 and CDR2 sequences are SGDLS and YYNGEE. The CDR3 extends over 18 amino acids. Here the CDR3 DNA reads TGTGCCAGCAGCCCGCGTGGAGTTCCTGTCTACCAGGGGGAGACCCAGTACTTC. It specifies CASSPRGVPVYQGETQYF.

This rearrangement joins TRBV4-1 to TRBJ1-5, with D perhaps matching TRBD1 (6 bases). CDR3 size: 18 residues. V lost 0 bases to trimming and J lost 7 bases, with 22 bases between them. Germline CDR1 and CDR2: MGHRA and YSYEKL. CDR3 sequence: CASSQERLSGQGRQPQHF. In nucleotides, the CDR3 is TGCGCCAGCAGCCAAGAGCGATTGAGCGGCCAGGGGAGACAGCCCCAGCATTTT.